These 11 T cell receptor beta chains originate from one sample sequenced in a study of T cells in women clearing cervical HPV infection (dated by TCRdb to between 2018 and 2020). The library was obtained by the immunoSEQ multiplex PCR assay. Here the immuneACCESS table is served through TCRdb, limited to in-frame sequences with V and J called. Missing clones are a known gap in these copies; in checked studies unresolved V genes cover under half, and the rest lacks a known reason. The sample's records list 25,000 to 35,000 clones. The ten largest clones represent around 8.4% of the sample. The sequencing sample was made of blood buffy coat. These receptors all stem from a woman between 18 and 75 years old with a cervical HPV16 infection that either progressed to CIN3+ or cleared (not recorded which).

This CDR3 reads CASSENTGTGTNYGYTF. The DNA read from the CDR3 is TGTGCCAGCAGTGAAAACACCGGGACAGGGACAAACTATGGC. The chain employs TRBV2 and TRBJ1-2, with 9 bases fitting TRBD1. With the read ending 3 residues before the CDR3 end, the germline J gene is used to fill in that end. This CDR3 contains 17 residues. Germline V lookup: CDR1 SNHLY, CDR2 FYNNEI. The V gene end was trimmed by 2 bases and the J gene end by 2 bases; junction bases not matched to a gene: 9.

Worth noting for this clone: Sequence at one end of the junction differs from germline and may be a read error. The CDR3 end falls 3 residues outside the read, so it is completed with the germline J gene. The sample holds other DNA sequences that translate to the same CDR3. The chain recombines TRBV7-6 with TRBJ1-3; TRBD1 might be the D (5 bases). Germline V gives CDR1 SGHVS, CDR2 FNYEAQ. This CDR3 comprises 14 residues. The CDR3 reads CASSMAGPGNTIYF. Incomplete CDR3 DNA: TGTGCCAGCAGCATGGCAGGGCCTGGAAACACT.

Turning to this clone: Read sequence stops 3 residues before the CDR3 end, and the germline J gene provides the missing end. The chain links TRBV6-2 or TRBV6-3 to TRBJ1-5; D is unclear. The CDR3 has 13 amino acids. V shed 7 bases and J shed 5 bases, with 12 bases lying between them. The germline CDR1 and CDR2 sequences are MNHEY and SVGEGT. The CDR3 loop reads CASKAWRDQPQHF. The covered CDR3 bases are TGTGCCAGCAAGGCATGGCGGGATCAGCCC.

Points on this clone: The junction shows a germline mismatch at one end, possibly a read error. The missing CDR3 end, 3 residues past where the read stops, is filled in from the germline J gene. The sample has other DNA sequences that encode this CDR3 too. The chain joins TRBV7-6 to TRBJ1-3; D unresolved. Germline V gives CDR1 SGHVS, CDR2 FNYEAQ. The CDR3 has 17 residues. The sequenced part of the CDR3 DNA is TGTGCCAGCAGCTTATTGCCAGTGGTGGACTCTGGAAACACG. Amino acid sequence: CASSLLPVVDSGNT. The full CDR3 protein is CASSLLPVVDSGNTIYF.

As to this clone: The read terminates 3 residues before the CDR3 end, so the remaining end is supplied by the germline J gene. Other DNA sequences from this sample encode an identical CDR3 as well. The V call is TRBV7-9, the J call TRBJ2-1, with 8 positions matching TRBD2. The V gene end was trimmed by 5 bases and the J gene end by 7 bases; junction bases not matched to a gene: 10. This CDR3 is built from 15 residues. CDR1 and CDR2 from the germline V gene are SEHNR and FQNEAQ (reference sequence). The CDR3 DNA, read in part, is TGTGCCAGCAGCCTAAGCGGGAGAGCGTCAAATGAG. It is translated as CASSLSGRASNE. The full CDR3 reads CASSLSGRASNEQFF. Full variable domain (remainder filled in from reference TRBV7-9 and TRBJ2-1): DTGVSQNPRHKITKRGQNVTFRCDPISEHNRLYWYRQTLGQGPEFLTYFQNEAQLEKSRLLSDRFSAERPKGSFSTLEIQRTEQGDSAMYLCASSLSGRASNEQFFGPGTRLTVL.

On this clone: The sample carries other DNA sequences with the same CDR3. This chain's CDR3 is CASSRLGAGSGYTF. Partial CDR3 DNA: TGTGCCAGCAGCAGATTAGGGGCAGGATCCGGT. V is TRBV7-2 and J is TRBJ1-2; a weak D match, TRBD1 (5 bases). With the read ending 3 residues before the CDR3 end, the germline J gene is used to fill in that end. Germline assignment: CDR1 SGHTA and CDR2 FQGNSA. The CDR3 extends over 14 amino acids.

As to this clone: The sequence runs out 3 residues before the end of the CDR3; the remainder is reconstructed from the germline J gene. The chain employs TRBV6-4 and TRBJ2-5, with no clear D. CDR1 and CDR2 (germline): MRHNA, SNTAGT. This CDR3 spans 13 amino acids. V was pared by 8 bases and J by 2 bases, with 12 bases between. This CDR3 reads CASAKTLQETQYF. The part of the CDR3 DNA that was read is TGTGCCAGCGCTAAGACTTTACAAGAGACC.

In regard to this clone: The sequenced fragment ends 3 residues before the CDR3 boundary, so the rest is inferred from the germline J gene. V gene TRBV19 combines with J gene TRBJ2-3; 7 nucleotides match TRBD2. CDR1 and CDR2 (germline): LNHDA, SQIVND (reference sequence). The trim removed 7 bases at V and 2 bases at J, leaving 12 bases unmatched. This CDR3 region has 16 residues. Incomplete CDR3 DNA: TGTGCCAGTACCTATAGAACAGCGGGACTCACAGATACG. Amino acid sequence: CASTYRTAGLTDT. The whole CDR3 region reads CASTYRTAGLTDTQYF. Together with reference TRBV19 and TRBJ2-3, the CDR3 gives the full variable domain: DGGITQSPKYLFRKEGQNVTLSCEQNLNHDAMYWYRQDPGQGLRLIYYSQIVNDFQKGDIAEGYSVSREKKESFPLTVTSAQKNPTAFYLCASTYRTAGLTDTQYFGPGTRLTVL.

Comment on this clone: The missing CDR3 end, 3 residues past where the read stops, is filled in from the germline J gene. The chain is built from TRBV19 and TRBJ2-3; 12 bases line up with TRBD2. This CDR3 spans 17 amino acids. V dropped 7 bases and J dropped 2; count of bases not matched to a gene: 10. Germline CDR1 LNHDA, CDR2 SQIVND (reference sequence). The CDR3 is CASNPQRTSGNTDTQYF. The covered CDR3 bases are TGTGCCAGTAACCCTCAGCGGACTAGCGGGAACACAGATACG.

Worth noting for this clone: The read halts 3 residues ahead of the CDR3 end, with the missing end drawn from the germline J gene. The chain is built from TRBV5-4 and TRBJ1-6, with 10 bases fitting TRBD1. V was pared by 2 bases and J by 6 bases, with 5 bases of the junction left unmatched. The CDR3 spans 16 residues. The germline V gene encodes CDR1 SGHNT and CDR2 YYREEE (reference sequence). The CDR3: CASSLDRDRGNSPLHF. Incomplete CDR3 DNA: TGTGCCAGCAGCTTAGATCGGGACAGGGGTAATTCACCC.

To note about this clone: The read ends 3 residues shy of where the CDR3 ends; the end is completed using the germline J gene. This chain links TRBV5-6 with TRBJ2-2; D possibly corresponds to TRBD2 (5 bases). The CDR3 covers 14 residues. V gave up 4 bases and J gave up 1 base, with 8 bases separating them. Germline lookup yields CDR1 SGHDT and CDR2 YYEEEE. CDR3 DNA (partial): TGTGCCAGCAGCGCCGGACTGAACACCGGGGAG. Translating gives CASSAGLNTGE. The full-length CDR3 reads as CASSAGLNTGELFF.